This paragraph covers one T cell receptor (beta chain) sequence. Its antigen is currently unknown. The data were obtained in a study of T cell responses to AZD1222 COVID-19 vaccine. Study-wide points: Sampled repertoires all dated from after the peak T cell response. Unmutated variant regions are reportedly targeted by nearly half of spike-specific TCRs.

Clones were sequenced by immunoSEQ multiplex PCR, and TCRdb holds only the in-frame ones, with some missing. The table lists 150,000 to 200,000 clones, roughly 90% of them singletons. The sequence was obtained from an adult in good health. The sequencing used peripheral blood, collected on day 0 of AZD1222 vaccination.

CDR3 nucleotide sequence: TGTGCCAGCTCCACGGGACAGGCCTCCAATCAGCCCCAGCATTTT. Its translation is CASSTGQASNQPQHF. The J gene is TRBJ1-5, the V gene TRBV18, with 8 nucleotides matching TRBD1. Germline values: CDR1 KGHSH, CDR2 LQKENI. The V segment lost 6 bases and the J segment 3 bases; nucleotides outside the gene matches: 7. CDR3 size: 15 residues.